This is a list of T cell receptor beta chains from one sample in a study of T-cell reconstitution after alpha-beta-depleted transplantation in children. TCRdb reprocessed the PCR reads via MiXCR and lists one record per CDR3 protein. The data show 500,000 to 650,000 distinct CDR3 sequences, over 10% seen once. Sample: PBMCs, mostly from graft donor cells, taken 360 days after TCRalphabeta/CD19-depleted stem cell transplant. These receptors were collected from a male patient aged 5 to 17 who had a stem cell transplant for acute myeloid leukemia, so the T cells may come from the graft donor. CDR3s include the opening cysteine and the closing phenylalanine or tryptophan. A D gene is named only where the DNA matches it firmly. Some rows mark clone size as missing; the rest say once, few, many or name a class of expanded clone.

>TRBD2|TRBV6-5|TRBJ2-5|.
CASSYARLAGGLETQYF
TGTGCCAGCAGTTACGCACGACTAGCGGGAGGGTTAGAGACCCAGTACTTC
>.|TRBV3-1|TRBJ2-5|few
CASSLHRRASQETQYF
TGTGCCAGCAGCCTCCATAGGCGGGCGTCACAAGAGACCCAGTACTTC
>.|TRBV20-1|TRBJ2-1|.
CSAARPSSYNEQFF
TGCAGTGCTGCGAGGCCCAGCTCCTACAATGAGCAGTTCTTC
>TRBD2|TRBV20-1|TRBJ2-7|.
CSARDTGGVYSYEQYF
TGCAGTGCTAGAGATACGGGAGGCGTTTACTCCTACGAGCAGTACTTC
>.|TRBV9|TRBJ2-3|many
CASSVGLADTQYF
TGTGCCAGCAGCGTAGGGTTAGCAGATACGCAGTATTTT
>TRBD2|TRBV9|TRBJ2-1|few
CASSVEGLAGHFADEQFF
TGTGCCAGCAGCGTAGAAGGGCTAGCGGGCCATTTTGCGGATGAGCAGTTCTTC
>.|TRBV6-4|TRBJ2-2|few
CASSASGVPGELFF
TGTGCCAGCAGTGCCTCCGGGGTTCCCGGGGAGCTGTTTTTT
>.|TRBV7-6|TRBJ2-5|many
CASSLSPGPETQYF
TGTGCCAGCAGCTTAAGTCCCGGCCCAGAGACCCAGTACTTC
>.|TRBV20-1|TRBJ2-1|few
CSARDFPYNEQFF
TGCAGTGCTAGAGATTTTCCCTACAATGAGCAGTTCTTC
>TRBD2|TRBV28|TRBJ2-3|.
CASSLLADLLF
TGTGCCAGCAGTTTACTAGCGGACCTTCTCTTT
>.|TRBV12-3/TRBV12-4|TRBJ2-7|.
CASSLAPGSSAYEQYF
TGTGCCAGCAGTTTGGCCCCCGGGAGTAGCGCCTACGAGCAGTACTTC
>.|TRBV15|TRBJ2-5|few
CATSRDRVQETQYF
TGTGCCACCAGCAGAGATCGAGTACAAGAGACCCAGTACTTC
>.|TRBV19|TRBJ2-1|few
CASRIRDFPYNEQFF
TGTGCCAGTCGGATCCGGGACTTCCCCTACAATGAGCAGTTCTTC
>.|TRBV7-2|TRBJ2-5|few
CATVEGWETQYF
TGTGCTACCGTGGAAGGGTGGGAGACCCAGTACTTC
>TRBD2|TRBV7-2|TRBJ2-2|few
CASSLGGTIPGELFF
TGTGCCAGCAGCTTAGGGGGGACTATACCCGGGGAGCTGTTTTTT
>.|TRBV5-1|TRBJ1-4|.
CASSLDSGKYEKLFF
TGCGCCAGCAGCTTGGATTCCGGGAAGTATGAAAAACTGTTTTTT
>.|TRBV6-2/TRBV6-3|TRBJ2-1|.
CASTEPIGPYNEQFF
TGTGCCAGCACCGAGCCTATCGGCCCCTACAATGAGCAGTTCTTC
>.|TRBV27|TRBJ2-3|few
CASKMTGLPTDTQYF
TGTGCCAGCAAGATGACAGGCTTACCCACAGATACGCAGTATTTT
>TRBD2|TRBV11-2|TRBJ2-3|.
CASSFYRLAGNLRRTDTQYF
TGTGCCAGCAGCTTTTATCGACTAGCGGGAAATTTGCGGCGGACAGATACGCAGTATTTT
>TRBD1|TRBV20-1|TRBJ2-5|.
CSARRGRDQETQYF
TGCAGTGCTAGAAGGGGGCGAGACCAAGAGACCCAGTACTTC
>.|TRBV20-1|TRBJ2-5|few
CSARDRRGVYF
TGCAGTGCTAGAGATCGTAGGGGGGTGTACTTC
>.|TRBV24-1|TRBJ1-3|.
CATSGGRGNTIYF
TGTGCCACCAGTGGGGGACGAGGAAACACCATATATTTT
>.|TRBV25-1|TRBJ2-7|many
CASSTSLSGRYEQYF
TGTGCCAGCAGCACTTCTCTCTCCGGGAGATACGAGCAGTACTTC
>TRBD2|TRBV5-1|TRBJ2-7|.
CASSLELAGALRYYEQYF
TGCGCCAGCAGCTTGGAACTAGCGGGAGCCCTACGGTACTACGAGCAGTACTTC